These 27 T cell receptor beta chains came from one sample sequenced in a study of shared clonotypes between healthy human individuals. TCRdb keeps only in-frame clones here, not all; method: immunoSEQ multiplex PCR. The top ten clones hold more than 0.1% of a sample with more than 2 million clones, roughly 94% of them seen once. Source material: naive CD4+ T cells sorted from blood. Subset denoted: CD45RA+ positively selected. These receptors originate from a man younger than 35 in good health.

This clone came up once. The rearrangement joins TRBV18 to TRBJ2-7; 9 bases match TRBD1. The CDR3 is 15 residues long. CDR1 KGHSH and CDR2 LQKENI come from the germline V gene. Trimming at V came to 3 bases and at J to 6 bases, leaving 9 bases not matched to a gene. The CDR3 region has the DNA TGTGCCAGCTCACCGAATCCAGGACAGGGGAGCGAGCAGTACTTC. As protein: CASSPNPGQGSEQYF. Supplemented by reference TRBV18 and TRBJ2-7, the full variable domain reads NAGVMQNPRHLVRRRGQEARLRCSPMKGHSHVYWYRQLPEEGLKFMVYLQKENIIDESGMPKERFSAEFPKEGPSILRIQQVVRGDSAAYFCASSPNPGQGSEQYFGPGTRLTVT.

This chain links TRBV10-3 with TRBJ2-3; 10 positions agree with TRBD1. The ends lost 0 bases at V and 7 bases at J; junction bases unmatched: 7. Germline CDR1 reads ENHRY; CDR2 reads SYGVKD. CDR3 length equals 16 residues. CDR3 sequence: CAISESPGQGTYTQYF. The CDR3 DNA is TGTGCCATCAGTGAGTCACCGGGACAGGGGACATATACGCAGTATTTT.

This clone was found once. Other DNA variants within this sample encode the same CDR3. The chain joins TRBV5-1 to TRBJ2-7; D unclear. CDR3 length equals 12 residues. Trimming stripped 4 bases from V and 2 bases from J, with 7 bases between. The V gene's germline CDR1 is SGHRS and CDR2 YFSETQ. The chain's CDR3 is CASSLDAYEQYF. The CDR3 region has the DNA TGCGCCAGCAGCCTGGACGCCTACGAGCAGTACTTC.

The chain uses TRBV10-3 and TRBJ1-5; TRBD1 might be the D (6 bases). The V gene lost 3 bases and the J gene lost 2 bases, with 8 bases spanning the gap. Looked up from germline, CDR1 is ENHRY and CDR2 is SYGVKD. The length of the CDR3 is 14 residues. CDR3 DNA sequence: TGTGCCATCAGTGATAGGACAGGCAATCAGCCCCAGCATTTT. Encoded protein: CAISDRTGNQPQHF.

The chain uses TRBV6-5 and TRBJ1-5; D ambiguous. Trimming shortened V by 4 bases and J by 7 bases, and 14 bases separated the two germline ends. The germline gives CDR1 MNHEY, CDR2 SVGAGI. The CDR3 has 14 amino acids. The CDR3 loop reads CASSSGVGVQPQHF. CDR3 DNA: TGTGCCAGCAGTTCGGGAGTCGGGGTCCAGCCCCAGCATTTT.

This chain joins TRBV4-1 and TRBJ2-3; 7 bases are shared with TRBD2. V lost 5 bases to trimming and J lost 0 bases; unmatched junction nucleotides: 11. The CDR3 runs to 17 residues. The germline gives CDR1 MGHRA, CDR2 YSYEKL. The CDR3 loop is CASSKRSLAASTDTQYF. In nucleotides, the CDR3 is TGCGCCAGCAGCAAACGCTCCCTAGCGGCTAGCACAGATACGCAGTATTTT.

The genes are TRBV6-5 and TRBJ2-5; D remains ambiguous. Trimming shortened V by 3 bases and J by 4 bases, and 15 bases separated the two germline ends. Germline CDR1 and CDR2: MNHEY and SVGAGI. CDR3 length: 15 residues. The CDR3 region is CASSYQIKGRETQYF. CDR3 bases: TGTGCCAGCAGTTATCAAATAAAAGGACGAGAGACCCAGTACTTC.

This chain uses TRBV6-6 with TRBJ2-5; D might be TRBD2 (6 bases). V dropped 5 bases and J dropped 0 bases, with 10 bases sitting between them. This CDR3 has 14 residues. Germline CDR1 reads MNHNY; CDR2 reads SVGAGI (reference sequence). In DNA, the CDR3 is TGTGCCAGCAGTGCCCGACTAGACCAAGAGACCCAGTACTTC. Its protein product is CASSARLDQETQYF.

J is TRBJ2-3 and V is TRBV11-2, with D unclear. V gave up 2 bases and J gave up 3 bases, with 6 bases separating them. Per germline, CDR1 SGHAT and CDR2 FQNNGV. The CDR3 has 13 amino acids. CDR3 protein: CASSLRVTDTQYF. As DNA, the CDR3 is TGTGCCAGCAGCTTAAGGGTGACAGATACGCAGTATTTT. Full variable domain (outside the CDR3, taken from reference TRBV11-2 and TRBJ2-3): EAGVAQSPRYKIIEKRQSVAFWCNPISGHATLYWYQQILGQGPKLLIQFQNNGVVDDSQLPKDRFSAERLKGVDSTLKIQPAKLEDSAVYLCASSLRVTDTQYFGPGTRLTVL.

The CDR3 spells CAISTGTEGHEQFF. CDR3 coding DNA: TGTGCCATCAGTACCGGGACAGAGGGTCATGAGCAGTTCTTC. This sequence joins TRBV10-3 and TRBJ2-1; TRBD1 agrees at 7 bases. V dropped 5 bases and J dropped 8; count of bases not matched to a gene: 9. CDR1 and CDR2 from the germline V gene are ENHRY and SYGVKD. The CDR3 is 14 amino acids.

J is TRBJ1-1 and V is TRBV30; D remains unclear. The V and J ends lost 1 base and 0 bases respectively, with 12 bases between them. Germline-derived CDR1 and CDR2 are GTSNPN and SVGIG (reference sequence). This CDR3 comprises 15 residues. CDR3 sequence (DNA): TGTGCCTGGAGTGGATTTAGGATTGTGAACACTGAAGCTTTCTTT. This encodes CAWSGFRIVNTEAFF.

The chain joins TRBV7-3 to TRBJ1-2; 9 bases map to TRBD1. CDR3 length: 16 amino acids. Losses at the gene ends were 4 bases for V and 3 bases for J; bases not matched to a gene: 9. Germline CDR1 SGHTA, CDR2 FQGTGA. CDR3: CASSSRDRDDDYGYTF. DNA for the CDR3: TGTGCCAGCAGCTCGAGGGACAGGGATGACGACTATGGCTACACCTTC.

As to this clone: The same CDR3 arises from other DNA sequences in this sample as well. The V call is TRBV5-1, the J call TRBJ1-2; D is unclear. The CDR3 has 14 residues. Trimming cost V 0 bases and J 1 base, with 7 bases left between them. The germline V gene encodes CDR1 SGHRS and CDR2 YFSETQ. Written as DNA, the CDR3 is TGCGCCAGCAGCTTGGATCTGGGTAACTATGGCTACACCTTC. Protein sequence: CASSLDLGNYGYTF.

CDR3 nucleotides: TGTGCCAGCAGTGAGAAGGACGTGGTCGAGACCCAGTACTTC. This gives the protein CASSEKDVVETQYF. J is TRBJ2-5 and V is TRBV6-1; D is unclear. Trimming cost V 3 bases and J 5 bases, with 13 bases left between them. Germline V gene data show CDR1 as MNHNS and CDR2 as SASEGT. This CDR3 spans 14 amino acids.

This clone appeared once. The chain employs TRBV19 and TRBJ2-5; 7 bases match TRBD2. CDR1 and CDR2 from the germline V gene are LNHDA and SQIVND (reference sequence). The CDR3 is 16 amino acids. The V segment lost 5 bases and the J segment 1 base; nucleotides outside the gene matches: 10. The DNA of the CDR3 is TGTGCCAGTAGTGTGGTTGGGGGGGTGGTCCAAGAGACCCAGTACTTC. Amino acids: CASSVVGGVVQETQYF.

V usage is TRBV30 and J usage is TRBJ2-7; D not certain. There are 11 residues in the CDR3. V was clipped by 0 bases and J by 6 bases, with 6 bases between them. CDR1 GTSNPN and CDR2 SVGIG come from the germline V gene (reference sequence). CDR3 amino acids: CAWSVQLEQYF. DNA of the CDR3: TGTGCCTGGAGTGTACAACTCGAGCAGTACTTC.

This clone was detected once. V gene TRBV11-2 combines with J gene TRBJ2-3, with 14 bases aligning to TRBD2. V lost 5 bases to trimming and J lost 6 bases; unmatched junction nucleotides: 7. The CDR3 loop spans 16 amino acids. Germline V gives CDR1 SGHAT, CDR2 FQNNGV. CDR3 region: CASSHGTSGGGDTQYF. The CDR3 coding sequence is TGTGCCAGCAGCCATGGGACTAGCGGGGGCGGGGATACGCAGTATTTT.

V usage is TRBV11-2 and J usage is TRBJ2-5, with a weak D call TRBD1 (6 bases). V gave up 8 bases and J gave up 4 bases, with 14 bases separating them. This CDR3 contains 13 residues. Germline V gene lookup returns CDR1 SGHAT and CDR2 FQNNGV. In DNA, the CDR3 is TGTGCCAGCTCTCTCCGCAGGGGAGAGACCCAGTACTTC. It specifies CASSLRRGETQYF. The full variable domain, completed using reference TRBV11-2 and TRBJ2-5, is EAGVAQSPRYKIIEKRQSVAFWCNPISGHATLYWYQQILGQGPKLLIQFQNNGVVDDSQLPKDRFSAERLKGVDSTLKIQPAKLEDSAVYLCASSLRRGETQYFGPGTRLLVL.

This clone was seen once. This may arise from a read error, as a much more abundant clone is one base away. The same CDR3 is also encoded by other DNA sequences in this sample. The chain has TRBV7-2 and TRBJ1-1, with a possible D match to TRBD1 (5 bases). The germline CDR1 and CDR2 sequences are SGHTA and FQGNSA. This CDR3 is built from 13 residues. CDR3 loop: CASSLGGRTEAFF. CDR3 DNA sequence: TGTGCCAGCAGCCTGGGGGGGAGGACTGAAGCCTTCTTT.

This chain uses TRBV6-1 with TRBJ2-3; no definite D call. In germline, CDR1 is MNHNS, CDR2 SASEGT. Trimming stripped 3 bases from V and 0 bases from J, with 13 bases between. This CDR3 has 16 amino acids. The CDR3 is CASSENGLASTDTQYF. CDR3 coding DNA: TGTGCCAGCAGTGAGAATGGTCTTGCAAGCACAGATACGCAGTATTTT.

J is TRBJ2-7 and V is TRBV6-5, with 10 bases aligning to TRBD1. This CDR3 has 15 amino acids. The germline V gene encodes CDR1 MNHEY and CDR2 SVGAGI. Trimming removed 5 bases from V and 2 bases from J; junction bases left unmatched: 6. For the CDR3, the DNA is TGTGCCAGCAGTCTTTCCGGGACAGGGGCCTACGAGCAGTACTTC. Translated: CASSLSGTGAYEQYF.

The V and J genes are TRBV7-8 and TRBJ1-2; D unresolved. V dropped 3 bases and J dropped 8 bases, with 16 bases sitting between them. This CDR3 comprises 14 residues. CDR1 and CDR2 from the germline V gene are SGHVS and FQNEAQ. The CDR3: CASSFGTALTGYTF. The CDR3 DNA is TGTGCCAGCAGCTTCGGAACAGCCTTAACGGGCTACACCTTC.

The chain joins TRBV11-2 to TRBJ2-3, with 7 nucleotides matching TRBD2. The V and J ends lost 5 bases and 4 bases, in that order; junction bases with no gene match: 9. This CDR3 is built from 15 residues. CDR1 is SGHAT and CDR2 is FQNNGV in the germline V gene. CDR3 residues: CASSASGGSADTQYF. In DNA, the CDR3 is TGTGCCAGCAGCGCCTCGGGCGGGAGCGCAGATACGCAGTATTTT.

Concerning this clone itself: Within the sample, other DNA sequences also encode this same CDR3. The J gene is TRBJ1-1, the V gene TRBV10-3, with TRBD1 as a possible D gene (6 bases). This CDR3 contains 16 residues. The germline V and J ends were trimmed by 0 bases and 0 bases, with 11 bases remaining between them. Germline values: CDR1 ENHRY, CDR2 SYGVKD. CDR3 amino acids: CAISESGGVMNTEAFF. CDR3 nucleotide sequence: TGTGCCATCAGTGAGTCGGGGGGCGTCATGAACACTGAAGCTTTCTTT.

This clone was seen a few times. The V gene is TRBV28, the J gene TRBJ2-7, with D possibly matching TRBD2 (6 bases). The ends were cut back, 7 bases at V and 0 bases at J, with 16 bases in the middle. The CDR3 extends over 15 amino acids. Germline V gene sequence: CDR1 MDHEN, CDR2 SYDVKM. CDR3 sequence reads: CASTPGTLASYEQYF. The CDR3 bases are TGTGCCAGCACCCCTGGGACTCTAGCCTCCTACGAGCAGTACTTC. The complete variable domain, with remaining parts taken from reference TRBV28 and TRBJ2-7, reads DVKVTQSSRYLVKRTGEKVFLECVQDMDHENMFWYRQDPGLGLRLIYFSYDVKMKEKGDIPEGYSVSREKKERFSLILESASTNQTSMYLCASTPGTLASYEQYFGPGTRLTVT.

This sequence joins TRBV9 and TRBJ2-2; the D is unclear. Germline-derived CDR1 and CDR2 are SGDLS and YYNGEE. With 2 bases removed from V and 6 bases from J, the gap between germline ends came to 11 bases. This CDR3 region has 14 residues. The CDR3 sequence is CASSVGSWSGELFF. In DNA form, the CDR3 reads TGTGCCAGCAGCGTTGGAAGCTGGTCCGGGGAGCTGTTTTTT.

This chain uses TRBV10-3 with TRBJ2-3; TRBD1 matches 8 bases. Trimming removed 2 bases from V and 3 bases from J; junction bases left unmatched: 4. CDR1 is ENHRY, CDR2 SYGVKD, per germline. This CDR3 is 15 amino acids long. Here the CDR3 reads CAISERQGKTDTQYF. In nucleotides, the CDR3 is TGTGCCATCAGTGAGCGACAGGGGAAAACAGATACGCAGTATTTT.